This T cell receptor (beta chain) was documented in a study of graft-versus-host responses after intestinal transplantation. Study background: Each recipient received anti-thymocyte globulin induction, then tacrolimus and steroids for 2 to 3 years.

The repertoire was sequenced with immunoSEQ multiplex PCR; TCRdb's copy has only in-frame clones and lacks some. The sample gives over 10,000 clones, 80% to 95% of which show up once; approximately 4.4% is in the top ten. Points from the study as a whole: Allograft graft-versus-host to host-versus-graft clonal ratios ran high in patients with graft-donor T cell macrochimerism. The authors found GvH clones in recipient marrow, some appearing first in ileum or blood.

This clone was recorded a few times. Its antigen is still unknown. Source: PBMCs, taken roughly 1,100 days after intestinal transplantation. The receptor was derived from a human patient who received an intestinal transplant, so some T cells may come from the graft donor.

The DNA for the CDR3 is TGTGCCAGCAGTGACGGACAGGGGGCAGATACGCAGTATTTT. This codes for CASSDGQGADTQYF. This chain connects TRBV6-4 to TRBJ2-3, with 10 positions matching TRBD1. The CDR3 sequence is 14 residues long. The ends lost 2 bases at V and 4 bases at J; junction bases unmatched: 0. Per the germline V gene, CDR1 is MRHNA and CDR2 is SNTAGT.